This TCR beta chain is from a study of STAT5B mutations in CD4+ large granular lymphocyte leukemia (dated by TCRdb to the early 2020s). For the study in its entirety: Among the healthy controls, the CDR3 'QG' motif was associated with a particular HLA allele. The study compared the TCRbeta repertoires of patients with CD4+ T-cell large granular lymphocyte leukemia against the TCRbeta repertoires of healthy blood donors. Flow cytometry performed on FACSCanto II or FACSVerse showed that the purified fractions had more than 95% purity among lymphocytes.

The immunoSEQ assay at survey resolution was used to sequence TCRbeta rearrangements from genomic DNA. The authors' pipeline ran thus. In the TCR sequencing data, the smallest productive clonotype frequency that could be detected was 2.59 x 10-5. Only productive TCRbeta rearrangements, defined as complete and in-frame sequences, were included in the analyses. Clonality for each sample was calculated as Simpson clonality in the immunoSEQ Analyzer version 3.0. Clones were categorized by frequency as very rare, small, medium, large (1-20%) or hyperexpanded (>20%). OLGA 1.2.3 estimated generation probabilities, VDJtools produced V-gene circos plots, VDJdb was queried for specificities, and GLIPH identified CDR3 motifs. Sourced from immuneACCESS, this table was stored by TCRdb with only in-frame sequences that have V and J called. A share of the clones is absent; for the studies checked, an unresolved V gene accounts for under half, and the remainder has no known explanation. V and J calls and clone size are those listed in that table; D and trimming were worked out from the DNA. The sample has some 40,000 clones on record, approximately 85% of them singletons. The ten largest make up less than 1.5% of the sample.

Here is what the overall study found, with its caveats: Enrichment of TRBV06-family usage was observed among the top patient clones (8/27) relative to healthy controls (2/35). The data were not HLA-matched, and the higher clonality in CD4+ T-LGLL than in CD8+ T-LGLL could be due to the relatively small sample size. Greater clonality appeared to be present in CD4-sorted patient repertoires than in healthy CD4+ repertoires, and the difference was retained after the putative leukemic clones were removed. Main leukemic clonotypes were private to each patient, although 20% to 30% appeared at low frequency in other patients' non-leukemic repertoires.

The healthy controls were some 36 blood donors, and the buffy coats of these donors were supplied by the Finnish Red Cross blood service. All TCR-sequenced material derived from peripheral blood: patient blood samples and healthy donor buffy coats. Peripheral blood mononuclear cells were isolated by Ficoll-Hypaque gradient centrifugation. CD4+ cells were magnetically purified from the buffy coats of healthy controls. Genomic DNA was extracted with the Gentra Puregene Cell and Tissue kit and quantified on a Qubit 2.0 fluorometer. Regarding this clone: Which antigen it targets is not known. No base qualities exist here, and no much larger clone lies one base off it.

CDR1 is given as GTSNPN and CDR2 as SVGIG, both from the germline V gene (reference sequence). The CDR3 has 15 amino acids, counting the end cysteine and phenylalanine. Solely the CDR3 DNA is kept, with 45 bases framed from the first base. The V end gives up 4 bases and the J end 10 bases, leaving 13 bases in the junction not matched to a gene. The chain couples TRBV30 to TRBJ2-1, and TRBD2 matches 10 of the central bases. The sample comprised CD4+ T cells from blood buffy coats. The sequence came from a human donor in good health. CDR3 protein: CAWNPAGLAGVEQFF. The sequence in DNA is TGTGCCTGGAATCCCGCGGGGCTAGCGGGAGTCGAGCAGTTCTTC.